Listed here is a single T cell receptor (beta chain). The antigen is not known. Some clones are missing from TCRdb's copy, which holds only in-frame ones; the method was immunoSEQ multiplex PCR. The sample shows 75,000 to 95,000 clones, roughly 86% of them seen only once. The data were taken from a study of T cells in localized non-small cell lung cancer. The study's findings and limits: Detection in adjacent lung was observed for a median roughly 57 of the top 100 tumor clones. Heterogeneity stays possible, as sequencing covered only one tumor region. Increased T cell density in blood showed an association with longer overall survival. Peak T cell clonality was found in uninvolved adjacent lung, exceeding tumor.

This CDR3 has 14 amino acids. From germline, CDR1 is KGHSH and CDR2 LQKENI. With V trimmed by 6 bases and J by 1 base, 5 bases remained unmatched. The sequence came from a man aged 35-75 years with stage I squamous cell lung carcinoma. The chain uses TRBV18 and TRBJ1-2; 7 bases map to TRBD1. This sample comprised peripheral blood, obtained before any cancer treatment. The DNA of the CDR3 is TGTGCCAGCTCCCAGACAGGGAATAACTATGGCTACACCTTC. This sequence encodes CASSQTGNNYGYTF.